Included here is one T cell receptor beta chain sequence, with context. Looked up from germline, CDR1 is LNHDA and CDR2 is SQIVND (reference sequence). The ends lost 4 bases at V and 8 bases at J; junction bases unmatched: 6. This CDR3 contains 13 residues. This specimen comes from a study of naive and memory T cell subsets. Four subsets defined by CD45RA and CD27 were sorted after CD3, CD4, CD8 and live/dead staining. Both TRBC1 and TRBC2 were covered by a beta constant-region primer of two equimolar oligonucleotides. Nested alpha and beta constant-region primers with the SP2 primer drove four PCR rounds on ligated cDNA. Via MiXCR, TCRdb re-called the UMI-ligation and nested PCR reads, giving one row per CDR3 protein. The sample records more than 100,000 distinct CDR3 sequences, roughly 36% being singletons.

The V gene is TRBV19, the J gene TRBJ1-2, with 8 bases aligning to TRBD1. The sample was central memory CD4+ T cells from blood. This TCR was sampled from a human donor in good health. The CDR3 DNA follows: TGTGCCAGTAGTAACCAGGGGGCTCGGGGCTACACCTTC. It yields the protein CASSNQGARGYTF.